The next 21 T cell receptor beta chains were all read from a single sample in a study of CD8+ T cells in alopecia areata. Treatment reported: oral pan-JAK inhibitor, 5-10 mg twice daily. Investigators isolated RNA and reverse transcribed it into cDNA to act as the sequencing template. Generated by immunoSEQ multiplex PCR, the TCRdb table keeps only in-frame clones and is missing some. The sample has about 100,000 clones; about 83% are singletons. Sequences were derived from CD8+ T cells sorted from blood, sampled at week 24, from a patient treated with tofacitinib. The origin of the receptors is a human donor with alopecia areata.

The chain links TRBV19 to TRBJ1-1; D ambiguous. Germline CDR1 reads LNHDA; CDR2 reads SQIVND (reference sequence). The CDR3 is 12 amino acids. Trimming shortened V by 2 bases and J by 5 bases, and 6 bases separated the two germline ends. CDR3 sequence: CASSITGTEAFF. CDR3 DNA: TGTGCCAGTAGTATAACGGGGACTGAAGCTTTCTTT.

The genes are TRBV5-1 and TRBJ2-5; D unclear. This CDR3 is built from 14 residues. Germline values: CDR1 SGHRS, CDR2 YFSETQ. V shed 0 bases and J shed 0 bases, with 6 bases lying between them. This chain's CDR3 is CASSLVGNQETQYF. The DNA for the CDR3 is TGCGCCAGCAGCTTGGTAGGCAACCAAGAGACCCAGTACTTC. Combining the CDR3 with reference TRBV5-1 and TRBJ2-5 gives the whole variable domain KAGVTQTPRYLIKTRGQQVTLSCSPISGHRSVSWYQQTPGQGLQFLFEYFSETQRNKGNFPGRFSGRQFSNSRSEMNVSTLELGDSALYLCASSLVGNQETQYFGPGTRLLVL.

The CDR3: CASSPNTGELFF. CDR3 in DNA: TGTGCCAGCAGTCCGAACACCGGGGAGCTGTTTTTT. V and J are TRBV7-8 and TRBJ2-2; D is uncertain. The germline V gene has CDR1 SGHVS and CDR2 FQNEAQ. There are 12 residues in the CDR3. Trimming pared 6 bases from V and 0 bases from J, leaving 2 bases between.

Regarding this clone: Its ends do not fully match the called genes, so a read error is possible. The rearrangement links TRBV7-7 to TRBJ2-1; TRBD2 agrees at 9 bases. The CDR3 is 15 amino acids. Germline V gene lookup returns CDR1 SSHAT and CDR2 FNYEAQ (reference sequence). CDR3 sequence reads: CASSQGLAPYNEQFF. In DNA form, the CDR3 reads TGTGCTAGCAGCCAGGGACTAGCTCCCTACAATGAGCAGTTCTTC.

CDR3 in DNA: TGTGCCAGCAGCTTAGGGGAGGGTCAAGAGACCCAGTACTTC. This encodes CASSLGEGQETQYF. This chain connects TRBV7-3 to TRBJ2-5; TRBD2 agrees at 7 bases. Germline V lookup: CDR1 SGHTA, CDR2 FQGTGA. The CDR3 extends over 14 amino acids. With V trimmed by 2 bases and J by 2 bases, 2 bases remained unmatched. Full variable domain (remainder filled in from reference TRBV7-3 and TRBJ2-5): GAGVSQTPSNKVTEKGKYVELRCDPISGHTALYWYRQSLGQGPEFLIYFQGTGAADDSGLPNDRFFAVRPEGSVSTLKIQRTERGDSAVYLCASSLGEGQETQYFGPGTRLLVL.

The chain has TRBV23-1 and TRBJ2-7, with a possible D match to TRBD2 (5 bases). TRBV23-1 is an ORF; its function is uncertain. The CDR3 is 14 residues long. The V end lost 3 bases, the J end lost 6 bases, and 15 bases lay between the germline ends. CDR3 sequence: CASSHTPRGAEQYF. For the CDR3, the DNA is TGCGCCAGCAGTCACACACCCCGGGGAGCCGAGCAGTACTTC.

V and J are TRBV19 and TRBJ1-1, with D tentatively TRBD1 (6 bases). The CDR3 consists of 15 residues. Germline V CDR1 and CDR2: LNHDA, SQIVND (reference sequence). V was pared by 2 bases and J by 5 bases, with 15 bases between. The DNA of the CDR3 is TGTGCCAGTAGTATATCCCCAGGGGATGGGACTGAAGCTTTCTTT. As protein: CASSISPGDGTEAFF.

The chain employs TRBV12-1 and TRBJ1-2; TRBD1 is the table's D call and was not checked against the DNA. TRBV12-1 is an annotated pseudogene. The CDR3 is made up of 13 amino acids. The CDR3 region is CASSRQGCFGYTF. CDR3 nucleotides: TGTGCCAGCAGCCGACAGGGGTGTTTTGGCTACACCTTC.

The J gene is TRBJ2-5, the V gene TRBV9, with TRBD1 matching 8 bases. The CDR3 is 14 amino acids. The germline CDR1 and CDR2 sequences are SGDLS and YYNGEE. After removal of 4 bases from V and 2 bases from J, the junction contained 4 bases not matched to a gene. Here the CDR3 reads CASSPRTGQETQYF. The CDR3 DNA sequence: TGTGCCAGCAGCCCCCGGACAGGGCAAGAGACCCAGTACTTC.

V usage is TRBV19 and J usage is TRBJ1-1; D possibly corresponds to TRBD1 (6 bases). V was clipped by 5 bases and J by 5 bases, with 12 bases between them. CDR3 length: 13 amino acids. Looked up from germline, CDR1 is LNHDA and CDR2 is SQIVND (reference sequence). CDR3 sequence (DNA): TGTGCCAGTAGTGACTCAGGGGTAACTGAAGCTTTCTTT. This translates into CASSDSGVTEAFF.

On this clone: One end of the junction varies from germline; a read error may be responsible. The rearrangement joins TRBV7-2 to TRBJ2-7, with TRBD1 as a possible D gene (6 bases). Germline V gives CDR1 SGHTA, CDR2 FQGNSA. The CDR3 consists of 13 residues. The CDR3 sequence is CASSRDLGAPSLF. In DNA form, the CDR3 reads TGTGCCAGCAGCCGGGACCTGGGGGCCCCCAGTTTGTTC.

The chain carries TRBV7-6 and TRBJ1-1, with a tentative D call TRBD1 (6 bases). Deletions cut 5 bases from V and 0 bases from J, with 10 bases between. CDR3 length equals 14 residues. The V gene's germline CDR1 is SGHVS and CDR2 FNYEAQ. The CDR3 DNA follows: TGTGCCAGCAGCCCCCCAGGGGTGAACACTGAAGCTTTCTTT. It codes for CASSPPGVNTEAFF.

V is TRBV2 and J is TRBJ2-5; 12 nucleotides match TRBD1. Germline loops: CDR1 SNHLY, CDR2 FYNNEI. This CDR3 comprises 16 residues. The J segment lost 5 bases and the V segment lost 5 bases, leaving 9 bases of the junction unmatched. In DNA form, the CDR3 reads TGTGCCAGCAGTCCCGGGACAGGGGGCTACCGCGAGACCCAGTACTTC. Protein sequence: CASSPGTGGYRETQYF.

For this clone: The sample has other DNA sequences that encode this CDR3 too. The genes are TRBV7-2 and TRBJ1-1; no reliable D call. Germline-derived CDR1 and CDR2 are SGHTA and FQGNSA. This CDR3 spans 12 amino acids. V dropped 5 bases and J dropped 1 base, with 5 bases sitting between them. The CDR3 DNA follows: TGTGCCAGCAGCGCAGGGAACACTGAAGCTTTCTTT. Translating it yields CASSAGNTEAFF.

This chain joins TRBV7-9 and TRBJ2-3; D gene unclear. V was cut by 5 bases and J by 0 bases, with 6 bases left in between. Germline CDR1 and CDR2: SEHNR and FQNEAQ (reference sequence). The CDR3 totals 13 residues. This chain's CDR3 is CASSATSTDTQYF. The CDR3 DNA reads TGTGCCAGCAGCGCAACTAGCACAGATACGCAGTATTTT.

This clone has a handful of counts. The J gene is TRBJ2-4, the V gene TRBV13; 12 bases map to TRBD1. The CDR3 extends over 16 amino acids. V shed 1 base, J shed 7 bases, and the junction held 5 bases outside the gene matches. The germline gives CDR1 PRHDT, CDR2 FYEKMQ (reference sequence). The CDR3 sequence: CASSLAAGTGGNIQYF. Written as DNA, the CDR3 is TGTGCCAGCAGCTTAGCCGCCGGGACAGGGGGCAACATTCAGTACTTC.

V gene TRBV6-6 combines with J gene TRBJ1-5, with a tentative D call TRBD1 (6 bases). V was trimmed by 8 bases and J by 5 bases, leaving 22 bases between them. CDR3 length: 16 amino acids. Looked up from germline, CDR1 is MNHNY and CDR2 is SVGAGI (reference sequence). CDR3 residues: CASDGGSHSIHQPQHF. The DNA of the CDR3 is TGTGCCAGCGATGGGGGCAGTCACTCGATCCATCAGCCCCAGCATTTT.

Concerning this clone: In the same sample, other DNA sequences code for this CDR3. The V call is TRBV7-2, the J call TRBJ2-1; maybe TRBD2 (6 bases). With 5 bases removed from V and 0 bases from J, the gap between germline ends came to 11 bases. The germline CDR1 and CDR2 sequences are SGHTA and FQGNSA. The CDR3 covers 15 residues. The CDR3 protein is CASSPGGSSYNEQFF. As DNA, the CDR3 is TGTGCCAGCAGCCCCGGGGGAAGCTCCTACAATGAGCAGTTCTTC.

The chain recombines TRBV4-1 with TRBJ2-7; perhaps TRBD1 as D (5 bases). CDR3 size: 17 residues. Trimming took off 0 bases at V and 3 bases at J, with 18 bases between the two ends. The germline CDR1 and CDR2 sequences are MGHRA and YSYEKL. CDR3: CASSQETDRIRDYEQYF. In DNA, the CDR3 is TGCGCCAGCAGCCAAGAAACGGACCGAATCAGGGACTACGAGCAGTACTTC.

The chain employs TRBV27 and TRBJ1-6; 8 nucleotides line up with TRBD1. The CDR3 loop spans 15 amino acids. V shed 5 bases, J shed 7 bases, and the junction held 7 bases outside the gene matches. Germline V lookup: CDR1 MNHEY, CDR2 SMNVEV (reference sequence). The CDR3 is CASSGQGVLNSPLHF. The CDR3 bases are TGTGCCAGCAGTGGACAGGGCGTACTAAATTCACCCCTCCACTTT.

This chain joins TRBV7-2 and TRBJ2-1; 8 nucleotides agree with TRBD1. CDR3 size: 15 residues. Losses at the gene ends were 5 bases for V and 7 bases for J; bases not matched to a gene: 10. Germline V gene lookup returns CDR1 SGHTA and CDR2 FQGNSA. The CDR3 DNA sequence: TGTGCCAGCAGCCTCACTCGACAGGGGTGGAATGAGCAGTTCTTC. This codes for CASSLTRQGWNEQFF.